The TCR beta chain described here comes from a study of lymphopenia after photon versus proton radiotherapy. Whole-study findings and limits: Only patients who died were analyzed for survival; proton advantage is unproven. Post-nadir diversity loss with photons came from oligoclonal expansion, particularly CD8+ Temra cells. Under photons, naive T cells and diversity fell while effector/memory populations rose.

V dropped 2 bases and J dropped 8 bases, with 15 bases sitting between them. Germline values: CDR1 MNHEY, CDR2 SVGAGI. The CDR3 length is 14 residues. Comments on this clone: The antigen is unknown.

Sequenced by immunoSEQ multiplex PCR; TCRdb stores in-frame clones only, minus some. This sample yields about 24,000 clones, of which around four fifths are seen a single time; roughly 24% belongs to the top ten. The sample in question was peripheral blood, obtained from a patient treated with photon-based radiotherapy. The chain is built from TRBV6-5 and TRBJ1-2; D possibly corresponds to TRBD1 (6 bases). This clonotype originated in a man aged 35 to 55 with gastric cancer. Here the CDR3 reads CASSYNRAGLGYTF. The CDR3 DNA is TGTGCCAGCAGTTACAACAGGGCGGGGTTGGGCTACACCTTC.